The 2 T cell receptor beta chains in this list originate from one sample, sequenced in a study of shared clonotypes between healthy human individuals. Assay used: immunoSEQ multiplex PCR; TCRdb lists only in-frame clones, some missing. The sample yields roughly 2.2 million clones, approximately 93% seen once. The sequenced sample was naive CD4+ T cells from PBMCs. The subset is: CD45RA+ positively selected. The receptor set was obtained from a man younger than 30 in good health. Some clones in this sample may be carry-over from other donors' samples.

The V call is TRBV7-3, the J call TRBJ2-6; the D is unclear. Per the germline V gene, CDR1 is SGHTA and CDR2 is FQGTGA. V shed 0 bases and J shed 1 base, with 1 base lying between them. CDR3 size: 14 residues. CDR3 sequence: CASSLTSGANVLTF. CDR3 in DNA: TGTGCCAGCAGCTTAACTTCTGGGGCCAACGTCCTGACTTTC.

J is TRBJ1-2 and V is TRBV15; 9 bases line up with TRBD1. V gave up 1 base and J gave up 3 bases; unmatched junction bases: 3. The V gene's germline CDR1 is LNHNV and CDR2 YYDKDF (reference sequence). The length of the CDR3 is 15 residues. CDR3 amino acids: CATSRGTGEDYGYTF. CDR3 DNA: TGTGCCACCAGCAGAGGGACAGGGGAGGACTATGGCTACACCTTC.